These 14 T cell receptor beta chains were all obtained from the same sample, sequenced in a study of blood T cell repertoires in COVID-19. Using immunoSEQ multiplex PCR, the repertoire was profiled, and TCRdb retains in-frame clones only, with some absent. Of 200,000 or so clones detected, roughly 76% appear once; the ten largest clones hold roughly 12%. The sequencing input was peripheral blood. Receptors were obtained from a woman of 80 years or more with COVID-19, enrolled during active disease.

The V gene is TRBV15, the J gene TRBJ2-1, with 7 bases identical to TRBD2. The CDR3 consists of 12 residues. With 7 bases clipped from V and 14 bases from J, the junction kept 11 bases outside the gene matches. The germline gives CDR1 LNHNV, CDR2 YYDKDF (reference sequence). The CDR3 region is CATTRVRGTEFF. CDR3 in DNA: TGTGCCACCACCCGCGTGCGGGGGACCGAGTTCTTC.

The chain links TRBV27 to TRBJ2-1, with 12 bases fitting TRBD2. Unmatched junction bases numbered 13, after V lost 5 bases and J lost 8 bases. This CDR3 has 17 amino acids. CDR1 MNHEY and CDR2 SMNVEV come from the germline V gene (reference sequence). DNA for the CDR3: TGTGCCAGCAGTCCCTCACTAGCGGGAGGCCCGACGGATGAGCAGTTCTTC. This gives the protein CASSPSLAGGPTDEQFF.

The genes are TRBV5-5 and TRBJ2-5; TRBD2 matches at 7 bases. This CDR3 has 14 residues. CDR1 is SGHKS and CDR2 is YYEKEE in the germline V gene (reference sequence). The junction had 2 bases not matched to a gene; V was cut back by 0 bases and J by 3 bases. The DNA of the CDR3 is TGTGCCAGCAGCTTGGCCGGGACTAAAGAGACCCAGTACTTC. Its translation: CASSLAGTKETQYF.

This chain links TRBV5-6 with TRBJ2-7; no clear D gene. This CDR3 comprises 10 residues. CDR1 SGHDT and CDR2 YYEEEE come from the germline V gene. V was trimmed by 6 bases and J by 3 bases, leaving 4 bases between them. The DNA for the CDR3 is TGTGCCAGCAATCTCTACGAGCAGTACTTC. As protein: CASNLYEQYF.

The V gene is TRBV9, the J gene TRBJ2-3; the D gene is possibly TRBD1 (5 bases). The CDR3 length is 16 residues. Trimming pared 0 bases from V and 1 base from J, leaving 12 bases between. Looked up from germline, CDR1 is SGDLS and CDR2 is YYNGEE. The CDR3 loop is CASSVGQGWGTDTQYF. DNA for the CDR3: TGTGCCAGCAGCGTAGGTCAGGGTTGGGGCACAGATACGCAGTATTTT. Together with reference TRBV9 and TRBJ2-3, the CDR3 gives the full variable domain: DSGVTQTPKHLITATGQRVTLRCSPRSGDLSVYWYQQSLDQGLQFLIQYYNGEERAKGNILERFSAQQFPDLHSELNLSSLELGDSALYFCASSVGQGWGTDTQYFGPGTRLTVL.

This clone showed up just once. This chain connects TRBV7-9 to TRBJ1-1, with D tentatively TRBD1 (5 bases). V was trimmed by 0 bases and J by 0 bases, leaving 14 bases between them. The germline gives CDR1 SEHNR, CDR2 FQNEAQ (reference sequence). The CDR3 consists of 17 residues. Here the CDR3 reads CASSLAQWRGLNTEAFF. CDR3 DNA sequence: TGTGCCAGCAGCTTAGCTCAGTGGCGGGGGTTGAACACTGAAGCTTTCTTT.

The chain recombines TRBV7-9 with TRBJ2-5, with 8 bases lining up with TRBD1. The V and J ends lost 5 bases and 5 bases, in that order; junction bases with no gene match: 10. The germline CDR1 and CDR2 sequences are SEHNR and FQNEAQ (reference sequence). There are 15 residues in the CDR3. The CDR3 spells CASSPGQGVRETQYF. The CDR3 coding sequence is TGTGCCAGCAGCCCAGGACAGGGAGTTAGGGAGACCCAGTACTTC. Full variable domain (outside the CDR3, taken from reference TRBV7-9 and TRBJ2-5): DTGVSQNPRHKITKRGQNVTFRCDPISEHNRLYWYRQTLGQGPEFLTYFQNEAQLEKSRLLSDRFSAERPKGSFSTLEIQRTEQGDSAMYLCASSPGQGVRETQYFGPGTRLLVL.

This sequence joins TRBV5-1 and TRBJ1-1; 7 bases line up with TRBD1. Unmatched junction bases numbered 6, after V lost 4 bases and J lost 0 bases. CDR1 is SGHRS and CDR2 is YFSETQ in the germline V gene. This CDR3 contains 15 residues. For the CDR3, the DNA is TGCGCCAGCAGCATACCGGGACAGATGAACACTGAAGCTTTCTTT. Translation gives CASSIPGQMNTEAFF.

V and J are TRBV7-6 and TRBJ1-4; D not certain. V shed 0 bases and J shed 5 bases, with 10 bases lying between them. The CDR3 runs 15 residues. Germline-derived CDR1 and CDR2 are SGHVS and FNYEAQ. The CDR3 DNA is TGTGCCAGCAGCTTAGCCCCCCGGTCGAATGAAAAACTGTTTTTT. This translates into CASSLAPRSNEKLFF.

The chain joins TRBV27 to TRBJ2-1; 8 bases line up with TRBD2. The germline gives CDR1 MNHEY, CDR2 SMNVEV (reference sequence). With 7 bases clipped from V and 4 bases from J, the junction kept 9 bases outside the gene matches. This CDR3 spans 15 amino acids. The CDR3: CASTKSAGVYNEQFF. DNA for the CDR3: TGTGCCAGCACTAAGTCAGCGGGAGTATACAATGAGCAGTTCTTC.

The chain combines TRBV6-5 with TRBJ1-2; 7 bases align to TRBD1. Germline V gene lookup returns CDR1 MNHEY and CDR2 SVGAGI. V trimming: 6 bases; J trimming: 8 bases; junction bases outside the gene matches: 9. CDR3 length: 13 residues. DNA for the CDR3: TGTGCCAGCAGAGGGACAGTGGGAAAGGGCTACACCTTC. Protein: CASRGTVGKGYTF.

The chain recombines TRBV2 with TRBJ1-1, with D maybe TRBD1 (5 bases). V shed 7 bases and J shed 11 bases, with 17 bases lying between them. CDR3 length: 12 residues. Germline CDR1 SNHLY, CDR2 FYNNEI. In DNA form, the CDR3 reads TGTGCCAGCACCCTCGGGGGTCTTGGTGCTTTCTTT. Translating gives CASTLGGLGAFF.

V and J are TRBV9 and TRBJ2-2; perhaps TRBD2 as D (6 bases). The CDR3 contains 16 residues. Looked up from germline, CDR1 is SGDLS and CDR2 is YYNGEE. V lost 0 bases, J lost 3 bases, and 12 bases lay in between. The CDR3 region is CASSVARTTHTGELFF. The DNA of the CDR3 is TGTGCCAGCAGCGTAGCTCGGACTACACACACCGGGGAGCTGTTTTTT.

J is TRBJ2-7 and V is TRBV7-2; possibly TRBD1 for D (6 bases). V lost 3 bases, J lost 6 bases, and 12 bases lay in between. The CDR3 contains 13 residues. The germline V gene encodes CDR1 SGHTA and CDR2 FQGNSA. The CDR3 bases are TGTGCCAGCAGCTTCCTCCGCAGGGGCGAGCAGTACTTC. Encoded protein: CASSFLRRGEQYF.